The next 8 T cell receptor beta chains were all read from a single sample in a study of cytomegalovirus exposure and HLA in healthy donors. PCR was performed using 60 Vbeta and 13 Jbeta primers. The repertoire was sequenced with immunoSEQ multiplex PCR; TCRdb's copy has only in-frame clones and lacks some. The data contain 55,000 to 90,000 clones, around 78% of them seen just once; the ten biggest clones take up 5.5% to 7%. The sample was PBMCs. The receptors come from a man aged 45-60 years in good health and CMV-seronegative.

The chain recombines TRBV2 with TRBJ1-5; perhaps TRBD1 as D (6 bases). V was pared by 7 bases and J by 0 bases, with 13 bases between. Germline V gene sequence: CDR1 SNHLY, CDR2 FYNNEI. This CDR3 contains 15 residues. CDR3 loop: CASTYRVSSNQPQHF. The CDR3, as DNA: TGTGCCAGCACCTACAGGGTTAGTAGCAATCAGCCCCAGCATTTT.

V is TRBV15 and J is TRBJ1-1; 7 bases are shared with TRBD1. The germline V gene has CDR1 LNHNV and CDR2 YYDKDF (reference sequence). CDR3 length: 15 amino acids. V dropped 0 bases and J dropped 5; count of bases not matched to a gene: 6. The CDR3 DNA sequence: TGTGCCACCAGCAGAGATAAGGGGGCGAGGACTGAAGCTTTCTTT. Its translation: CATSRDKGARTEAFF.

The genes are TRBV4-1 and TRBJ1-1; unclear D gene. Germline CDR1 MGHRA, CDR2 YSYEKL. This CDR3 has 15 amino acids. Trimming took 5 bases from V and 1 from J, leaving 14 bases between them. The CDR3 loop reads CASSGKAGRNTEAFF. Here the CDR3 DNA reads TGCGCCAGCAGCGGGAAAGCGGGGAGGAACACTGAAGCTTTCTTT.

This chain joins TRBV19 and TRBJ1-4; 10 bases match TRBD1. The CDR3 has 17 amino acids. V gave up 4 bases and J gave up 2 bases; unmatched junction bases: 7. The germline CDR1 and CDR2 sequences are LNHDA and SQIVND (reference sequence). The chain's CDR3 is CASSTTGGAGTNEKLFF. CDR3 bases: TGTGCCAGTAGTACGACAGGGGGCGCGGGGACTAATGAAAAACTGTTTTTT.

This clone was counted only a few times. The chain has TRBV7-8 and TRBJ1-5; 7 bases are a match to TRBD1. J gave up 1 base and V 5 bases, and 8 bases lay outside the gene matches. This CDR3 has 16 residues. Germline CDR1 and CDR2: SGHVS and FQNEAQ. This chain's CDR3 is CASSLEQGMSNQPQHF. CDR3 DNA: TGTGCCAGCAGCCTGGAACAGGGGATGAGCAATCAGCCCCAGCATTTT.

V and J are TRBV7-2 and TRBJ1-3; no clear D. Trimming stripped 6 bases from V and 0 bases from J, with 6 bases between. CDR1 is SGHTA and CDR2 is FQGNSA in the germline V gene. The CDR3 covers 13 residues. The CDR3 reads CASREGSGNTIYF. CDR3 DNA: TGTGCCAGCAGAGAGGGCTCTGGAAACACCATATATTTT.

V gene TRBV6-5 combines with J gene TRBJ1-2; D ambiguous. With 7 bases removed from V and 3 bases from J, the gap between germline ends came to 15 bases. The CDR3 spans 14 residues. Looked up from germline, CDR1 is MNHEY and CDR2 is SVGAGI. The CDR3 sequence is CASKPRVMDYGYTF. CDR3 DNA: TGTGCCAGCAAACCCCGAGTCATGGACTATGGCTACACCTTC.

This clone came up a few times. This sequence joins TRBV7-8 and TRBJ2-7; D perhaps matches TRBD2 (5 bases). The CDR3 consists of 15 residues. The V end lost 3 bases, the J end lost 2 bases, and 14 bases lay between the germline ends. CDR1 and CDR2 (germline): SGHVS, FQNEAQ. Here the CDR3 DNA reads TGTGCCAGCAGCTTTCATACGGGGTCAGCCTACGAGCAGTACTTC. Encoded protein: CASSFHTGSAYEQYF.